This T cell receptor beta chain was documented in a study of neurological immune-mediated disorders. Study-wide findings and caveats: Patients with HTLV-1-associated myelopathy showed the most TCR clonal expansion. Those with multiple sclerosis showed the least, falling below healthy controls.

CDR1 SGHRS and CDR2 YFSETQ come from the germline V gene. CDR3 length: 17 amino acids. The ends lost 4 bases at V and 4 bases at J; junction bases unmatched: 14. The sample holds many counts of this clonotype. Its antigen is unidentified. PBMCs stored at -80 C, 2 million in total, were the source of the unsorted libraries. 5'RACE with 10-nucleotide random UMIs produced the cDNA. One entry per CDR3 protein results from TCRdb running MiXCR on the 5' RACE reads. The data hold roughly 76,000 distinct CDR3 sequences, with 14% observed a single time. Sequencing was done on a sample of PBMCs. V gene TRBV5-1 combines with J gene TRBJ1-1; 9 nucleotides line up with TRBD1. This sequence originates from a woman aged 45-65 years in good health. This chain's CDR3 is CASSPTVPGTGSTEAFF. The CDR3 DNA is TGCGCCAGCAGCCCTACTGTCCCCGGGACAGGGTCCACTGAAGCTTTCTTT.